Included here is one T cell receptor (beta chain) sequence, with context. One junction end does not reproduce the germline sequence, and a read error may be involved. Germline V gene data show CDR1 as SGHNT and CDR2 as YYREEE (reference sequence). The CDR3 has 11 residues. Under the authors' procedure: Nucleated cell counts were estimated from reference gene primer amplification. Clones were read by immunoSEQ multiplex PCR, and TCRdb kept only the in-frame ones, dropping some. V, J and clone size are those of that table, while D and trimming were read from the DNA. The data contain about 180,000 clones, around 90% of them seen just once; the ten biggest clones take up around 1.6%. The sample is drawn from a study of blood T cell repertoires in COVID-19. Study overall: Spain, Italy and the United States supplied samples that represented acute and convalescent COVID-19. The cDNA or gDNA used as material had been derived from T cells, B-cell-depleted T cells, or PBMCs.

The source of this sequence is a woman aged 50 to 60 with acute or convalescent COVID-19. V and J are TRBV5-4 and TRBJ1-1; 8 nucleotides line up with TRBD1. Sequenced material: peripheral blood. The CDR3 here is CASSRGQEHSF. The CDR3 nucleotides are TGTGCCAGCAGCAGGGGACAGGAGCACTCTTTT.